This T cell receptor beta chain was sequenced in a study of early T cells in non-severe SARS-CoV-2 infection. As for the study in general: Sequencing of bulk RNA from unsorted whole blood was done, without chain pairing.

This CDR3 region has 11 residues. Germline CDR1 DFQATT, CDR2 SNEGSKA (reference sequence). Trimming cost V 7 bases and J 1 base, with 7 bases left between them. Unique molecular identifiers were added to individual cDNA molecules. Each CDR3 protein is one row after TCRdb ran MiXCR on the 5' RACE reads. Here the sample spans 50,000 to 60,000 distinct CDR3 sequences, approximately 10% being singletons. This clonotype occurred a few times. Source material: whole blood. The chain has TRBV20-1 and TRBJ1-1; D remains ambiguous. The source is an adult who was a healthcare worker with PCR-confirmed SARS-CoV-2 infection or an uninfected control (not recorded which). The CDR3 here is CSGTPNTEAFF. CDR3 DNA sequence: TGCAGTGGTACTCCGAACACTGAAGCTTTCTTT.